This TCR beta chain appears in the sequencing data of a study of CD8 T cells in Susac syndrome. Overall study results and limits: In its TCR sequencing and HLA analysis, the study acknowledged that the number of individuals was relatively small.

The CDR3 runs to 14 residues. CDR1 is SGHRS, CDR2 YFSETQ, per germline. Trimming took off 5 bases at V and 0 bases at J, with 11 bases between the two ends. Of note for this clonotype: Its antigen is not known.

Reverse transcription of about 0.5 to 1 ug RNA used random hexamers. Amplification of the TCR beta CDR3 was carried out by immunoSEQ multiplex PCR, which spanned a total of 54 Vbeta and 13 Jbeta segments. TCRdb passed the immunoSEQ multiplex PCR reads through MiXCR, listing each CDR3 protein once. The table includes more than 100,000 distinct CDR3 sequences, 80% to 85% detected once. TCR beta was sequenced from blood CD8+ and CD4+ T cells. Through negative isolation, CD4+ and CD8+ T cells were obtained, while TEMRA cells were enriched using FACS. Specimen: CD8+ T cells from PBMCs. This TCR derives from a human donor with multiple sclerosis. This chain connects TRBV5-1 to TRBJ1-1; D may be TRBD1 (6 bases). The CDR3 DNA reads as TGCGCCAGCAGACAGGGACCTATGAACACTGAAGCTTTCTTT. This codes for CASRQGPMNTEAFF.